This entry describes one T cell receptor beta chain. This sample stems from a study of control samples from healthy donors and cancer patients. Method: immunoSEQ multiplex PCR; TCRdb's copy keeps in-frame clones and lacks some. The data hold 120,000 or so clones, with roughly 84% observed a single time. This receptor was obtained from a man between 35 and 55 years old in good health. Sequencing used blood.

CDR3 sequence reads: CASSLQGGGYTF. DNA for the CDR3: TGTGCCAGCAGTCTACAGGGAGGTGGCTACACCTTC. The gene calls are TRBV6-5 and TRBJ1-2, with D maybe TRBD1 (6 bases). From germline, CDR1 is MNHEY and CDR2 SVGAGI. The CDR3 covers 12 residues. Trimming cost V 5 bases and J 7 bases, with 11 bases left between them.